The rows below give T cell receptor beta chains drawn from one sample of a study of T cells after posttransplantation cyclophosphamide. Generated by immunoSEQ multiplex PCR, the TCRdb table keeps only in-frame clones and is missing some. Here the sample spans under 25,000 clones, 74% being singletons. Specimen: PBMCs, collected after an allogeneic stem cell transplant with post-transplant cyclophosphamide. These receptors were taken from a male patient in his thirties who received an allogeneic stem cell transplant from a related donor, was CMV-positive, and had acute GVHD only. Part of the T cells may come from the graft donor. Both conserved end residues are part of each CDR3. The order of the fields is CDR3 length, clone size, V gene, D gene, J gene, CDR3 DNA, CDR3 protein. D genes are given only for firm matches. Rows give clone size only sometimes, using once, few, many, or a class for an expanded clone.

cdr3_length: 9
clone_size: NA
v_call: TRBV10-1
d_call: NA
j_call: TRBJ1-1
cdr3_nt: TGCGCCGGCCCAATTGAAGCTTTCTTT
cdr3_aa: CAGPIEAFF

cdr3_length: 12
clone_size: NA
v_call: TRBV6-5
d_call: NA
j_call: TRBJ1-1
cdr3_nt: TGTGCCTCTCAGGGGCCAGCCACTGAAGCTTTCTTT
cdr3_aa: CASQGPATEAFF

cdr3_length: 14
clone_size: NA
v_call: TRBV4-3
d_call: NA
j_call: TRBJ2-5
cdr3_nt: TGCGCCAGCAGCCCGGGACACGGGGTCGAGACCCAGTACTTC
cdr3_aa: CASSPGHGVETQYF

cdr3_length: 13
clone_size: NA
v_call: TRBV6-5
d_call: TRBD1
j_call: TRBJ2-7
cdr3_nt: TGTGCCAGCACCCGGACAGGGGGCTACGAGCAGTACTTC
cdr3_aa: CASTRTGGYEQYF

cdr3_length: 13
clone_size: NA
v_call: TRBV18
d_call: TRBD1
j_call: TRBJ2-7
cdr3_nt: TGTGCCAGCTCATCGACAGGGTCCTACGAGCAGTACTTC
cdr3_aa: CASSSTGSYEQYF

cdr3_length: 17
clone_size: NA
v_call: TRBV27
d_call: NA
j_call: TRBJ1-1
cdr3_nt: TGTGCCAGCAGTCCCCATGGCGCGGGGGGACCGAACACTGAAGCTTTCTTT
cdr3_aa: CASSPHGAGGPNTEAFF

cdr3_length: 13
clone_size: NA
v_call: TRBV6-6
d_call: TRBD2
j_call: TRBJ2-3
cdr3_nt: TGTGCCAGCAGTTACGGGGGGGCAGATACGCAGTATTTT
cdr3_aa: CASSYGGADTQYF

cdr3_length: 12
clone_size: NA
v_call: TRBV12-5
d_call: NA
j_call: TRBJ2-7
cdr3_nt: TGTGCTAGTGGTCCGGGAACCTACGAGCAGTACTTC
cdr3_aa: CASGPGTYEQYF

cdr3_length: 14
clone_size: NA
v_call: TRBV5-6
d_call: NA
j_call: TRBJ1-5
cdr3_nt: TGTGCCAGCAGCTCTAAGGGGTCGCATCAGCCCCAGCATTTT
cdr3_aa: CASSSKGSHQPQHF

cdr3_length: 15
clone_size: NA
v_call: TRBV7-9
d_call: TRBD1
j_call: TRBJ1-1
cdr3_nt: TGTGCCAGCAGCCTGGGGACAGGAGTGAACACTGAAGCTTTCTTT
cdr3_aa: CASSLGTGVNTEAFF

cdr3_length: 15
clone_size: NA
v_call: TRBV10-3
d_call: TRBD1
j_call: TRBJ1-2
cdr3_nt: TGTGCCATCAGTGAGTCGTTGGGGACAGCCTATGGCTACACCTTC
cdr3_aa: CAISESLGTAYGYTF

cdr3_length: 10
clone_size: NA
v_call: TRBV20-1
d_call: NA
j_call: TRBJ2-3
cdr3_nt: TGCAGTGCTAGGCGGGATACGCAGTATTTT
cdr3_aa: CSARRDTQYF

cdr3_length: 15
clone_size: NA
v_call: TRBV7-2
d_call: TRBD1
j_call: TRBJ2-2
cdr3_nt: TGTGCCAGCAGCTTATTGACAGGGTGGGCCGGGGAGCTGTTTTTT
cdr3_aa: CASSLLTGWAGELFF

cdr3_length: 15
clone_size: NA
v_call: TRBV7-2
d_call: TRBD2
j_call: TRBJ2-3
cdr3_nt: TGTGCCAGCAGCCAAGCGGGGGGCCGCACAGATACGCAGTATTTT
cdr3_aa: CASSQAGGRTDTQYF

cdr3_length: 16
clone_size: few
v_call: TRBV9
d_call: TRBD1
j_call: TRBJ1-2
cdr3_nt: TGTGCCAGCAGCGTATCTAAGGACAGGTACCTCTATGGCTACACCTTC
cdr3_aa: CASSVSKDRYLYGYTF

cdr3_length: 12
clone_size: few
v_call: TRBV19
d_call: NA
j_call: TRBJ1-5
cdr3_nt: TGTGCCAGTAGTACTTTTAATCAGCCCCAGCATTTT
cdr3_aa: CASSTFNQPQHF

cdr3_length: 15
clone_size: NA
v_call: TRBV15
d_call: TRBD1
j_call: TRBJ1-1
cdr3_nt: TGTGCCACCAGCGCCGACAGGGCTGCTTTGGCAGAAGCTTTCTTT
cdr3_aa: CATSADRAALAEAFF

cdr3_length: 14
clone_size: medium-sized
v_call: TRBV7-2
d_call: TRBD1
j_call: TRBJ2-3
cdr3_nt: TGTGCCAGCAGCCCGGGACAGGGTCCAGATACGCAGTATTTT
cdr3_aa: CASSPGQGPDTQYF

cdr3_length: 14
clone_size: NA
v_call: TRBV28
d_call: TRBD2
j_call: TRBJ2-7
cdr3_nt: TGTGCCAGCAGTGTTCCTACGGGAGGGTTTGAGCAGTACTTC
cdr3_aa: CASSVPTGGFEQYF

cdr3_length: 15
clone_size: NA
v_call: TRBV6-1
d_call: NA
j_call: TRBJ1-1
cdr3_nt: TGTGCCAGCAGTGCCGGGAGGTCGGGGAACACTGAAGCTTTCTTT
cdr3_aa: CASSAGRSGNTEAFF

cdr3_length: 14
clone_size: NA
v_call: TRBV27
d_call: TRBD1
j_call: TRBJ1-2
cdr3_nt: TGTGCCAGCAGTTTAAGAGGGGGCGACTATGGCTACACCTTC
cdr3_aa: CASSLRGGDYGYTF

cdr3_length: 13
clone_size: NA
v_call: TRBV21-1
d_call: NA
j_call: TRBJ1-2
cdr3_nt: TGTGCCAGCAGCAAACGTAGTCCCAATGGCTACACCTTC
cdr3_aa: CASSKRSPNGYTF

cdr3_length: 14
clone_size: NA
v_call: TRBV4-3
d_call: NA
j_call: TRBJ1-2
cdr3_nt: TGCGCCAGCAGCCAGGCGGACAGACCCTATGGCTACACCTTC
cdr3_aa: CASSQADRPYGYTF

cdr3_length: 14
clone_size: NA
v_call: TRBV29-1
d_call: TRBD1
j_call: TRBJ2-5
cdr3_nt: TGCAGCGTTGAGGGGCAGGGGGCAGGGGAGACCCAGTACTTC
cdr3_aa: CSVEGQGAGETQYF

cdr3_length: 15
clone_size: NA
v_call: TRBV5-4
d_call: TRBD2
j_call: TRBJ2-1
cdr3_nt: TGTGCCAGCAGCTCGACTAGCGGGAGATACAATGAGCAGTTCTTC
cdr3_aa: CASSSTSGRYNEQFF

cdr3_length: 12
clone_size: NA
v_call: TRBV11-2
d_call: NA
j_call: TRBJ1-2
cdr3_nt: TGTGCCAGCAGCGAGGAGAACTATGGCTACACCTTC
cdr3_aa: CASSEENYGYTF

cdr3_length: 15
clone_size: many
v_call: TRBV7-2
d_call: NA
j_call: TRBJ1-3
cdr3_nt: TGTGCCAGCAGCTCCTCCACAGGGTCGGGAAACACCATATATTTT
cdr3_aa: CASSSSTGSGNTIYF

cdr3_length: 19
clone_size: NA
v_call: TRBV10-1
d_call: TRBD1
j_call: TRBJ1-5
cdr3_nt: TGCGCCAGCAGTGAGCAAGGGACAGAGAGCGTCTCTTCGCATCAGCCCCAGCATTTT
cdr3_aa: CASSEQGTESVSSHQPQHF

cdr3_length: 12
clone_size: NA
v_call: TRBV14
d_call: NA
j_call: TRBJ2-2
cdr3_nt: TGTGCCAGCAGCCCTGGCCCCGGGGAGCTGTTTTTT
cdr3_aa: CASSPGPGELFF

cdr3_length: 18
clone_size: few
v_call: TRBV4-2
d_call: TRBD2
j_call: TRBJ2-7
cdr3_nt: TGTGCCAGCAGCCAAGATCTCCAGCGGGGGTCCTTCTCCTACGAGCAGTACTTC
cdr3_aa: CASSQDLQRGSFSYEQYF

cdr3_length: 13
clone_size: NA
v_call: TRBV11-2
d_call: NA
j_call: TRBJ1-2
cdr3_nt: TGTGCCAGCAGCTGGGCCCAGGACTATGGCTACACCTTC
cdr3_aa: CASSWAQDYGYTF

cdr3_length: 17
clone_size: NA
v_call: TRBV9
d_call: TRBD2
j_call: TRBJ2-2
cdr3_nt: TGTGCCAGCAGCGAGGGACTAGCGGGGCTTTTGACCGGGGAGCTGTTTTTT
cdr3_aa: CASSEGLAGLLTGELFF

cdr3_length: 13
clone_size: NA
v_call: TRBV15
d_call: NA
j_call: TRBJ2-5
cdr3_nt: TGTGCCACCAGCCCGCGGTACCAAGAGACCCAGTACTTC
cdr3_aa: CATSPRYQETQYF

cdr3_length: 13
clone_size: NA
v_call: TRBV18
d_call: TRBD1
j_call: TRBJ1-5
cdr3_nt: TGTGCCAGCTCACGGGACAGAGATCAGCCCCAGCATTTT
cdr3_aa: CASSRDRDQPQHF

cdr3_length: 13
clone_size: NA
v_call: TRBV5-5
d_call: NA
j_call: TRBJ2-3
cdr3_nt: TGTGCCAGCAGCTTTTGGACTCAAGATACGCAGTATTTT
cdr3_aa: CASSFWTQDTQYF

cdr3_length: 17
clone_size: NA
v_call: TRBV9
d_call: NA
j_call: TRBJ1-3
cdr3_nt: TGTGCCAGCAGCGCCCCGCGGCACGGGATCGGTACAAACACCATATATTTT
cdr3_aa: CASSAPRHGIGTNTIYF

cdr3_length: 12
clone_size: NA
v_call: TRBV30
d_call: TRBD1
j_call: TRBJ1-5
cdr3_nt: TGTGCCCTAGACAGGGGTAATCAGCCCCAGCATTTT
cdr3_aa: CALDRGNQPQHF

cdr3_length: 15
clone_size: NA
v_call: TRBV4-3
d_call: TRBD1
j_call: TRBJ1-5
cdr3_nt: TGCGCCAGCAGCCGCATACAGGGGGACAATCAGCCCCAGCATTTT
cdr3_aa: CASSRIQGDNQPQHF

cdr3_length: 12
clone_size: NA
v_call: TRBV25-1
d_call: NA
j_call: TRBJ1-3
cdr3_nt: TGTGCCAGCACGGGGGGCTGGAACACCATATATTTT
cdr3_aa: CASTGGWNTIYF

cdr3_length: 16
clone_size: NA
v_call: TRBV11-2
d_call: TRBD2
j_call: TRBJ2-5
cdr3_nt: TGTGCCAGCAGCTCCCGGGACGGGGGGGGGATGGTGACCCAGTACTTC
cdr3_aa: CASSSRDGGGMVTQYF